The 30 T cell receptor beta chains given below trace back to one sample, sequenced in a study of PD-1 blockade in classical Hodgkin lymphoma. The time point: cycle 4 day 1 (C4D1), after more than 5 weeks of nivolumab. There was relapse after autologous stem cell transplantation in every patient, and there was variation in brentuximab vedotin exposure. Repertoires were generated with immunoSEQ multiplex PCR, while TCRdb's copy carries only in-frame clones and drops some. The table includes over 50,000 clones, around nine tenths detected once. Source: peripheral blood mononuclear cells (PBMCs), taken before the fourth cycle of nivolumab. These receptors were collected from a human donor with classical Hodgkin lymphoma.

This rearrangement joins TRBV7-3 to TRBJ2-3; 9 bases line up with TRBD1. This CDR3 has 16 residues. The ends lost 2 bases at V and 0 bases at J; junction bases unmatched: 3. Per the germline V gene, CDR1 is SGHTA and CDR2 is FQGTGA. Written as DNA, the CDR3 is TGTGCCAGCAGCTTAGGACAGGGGAGGAGCACAGATACGCAGTATTTT. It specifies CASSLGQGRSTDTQYF.

CDR3 nucleotide sequence: TGTGCCAGCAGCCCGACACGGGAGGAAAAACTGTTTTTT. As protein: CASSPTREEKLFF. The chain has TRBV7-9 and TRBJ1-4, with no clear D. CDR1 and CDR2 (germline): SEHNR, FQNEAQ (reference sequence). The CDR3 has 13 residues. Trimming shortened V by 5 bases and J by 8 bases, and 12 bases separated the two germline ends. The full variable domain, in which reference TRBV7-9 and TRBJ1-4 provide the parts outside the CDR3, is DTGVSQNPRHKITKRGQNVTFRCDPISEHNRLYWYRQTLGQGPEFLTYFQNEAQLEKSRLLSDRFSAERPKGSFSTLEIQRTEQGDSAMYLCASSPTREEKLFFGSGTQLSVL.

The rearrangement uses TRBV29-1 and TRBJ2-5; D unresolved. Germline loops: CDR1 SQVTM, CDR2 ANQGSEA. The CDR3 runs 15 residues. The germline V and J ends were trimmed by 2 bases and 0 bases, with 13 bases remaining between them. CDR3 nucleotide sequence: TGCAGCGTTGAACGGCCAGAGGAATACCAAGAGACCCAGTACTTC. This sequence encodes CSVERPEEYQETQYF.

The gene calls are TRBV19 and TRBJ1-1; TRBD1 is a possible D gene (5 bases). CDR1 and CDR2 (germline): LNHDA, SQIVND (reference sequence). Trimming cost V 1 base and J 7 bases, with 13 bases left between them. This CDR3 has 14 residues. CDR3: CASSIAAGRGEAFF. In nucleotides, the CDR3 is TGTGCCAGTAGTATAGCCGCAGGGAGGGGTGAAGCTTTCTTT.

This chain connects TRBV11-2 to TRBJ2-7; D is possibly TRBD2 (7 bases). Germline V gene data show CDR1 as SGHAT and CDR2 as FQNNGV. The germline V and J ends were trimmed by 1 base and 3 bases, with 13 bases remaining between them. This CDR3 contains 15 residues. CDR3: CASSLAGGPYYEQYF. CDR3 nucleotides: TGTGCCAGCAGCTTAGCGGGGGGCCCCTACTACGAGCAGTACTTC.

The J gene is TRBJ2-2, the V gene TRBV19; TRBD2 matches 12 bases. Germline V gives CDR1 LNHDA, CDR2 SQIVND (reference sequence). This CDR3 contains 15 residues. V lost 11 bases and J lost 6; bases outside the gene matches: 10. The CDR3 spells CAQPRTSGTAGELFF. DNA of the CDR3: TGTGCCCAACCTCGGACTAGCGGGACGGCCGGGGAGCTGTTTTTT.

This chain links TRBV10-2 with TRBJ1-5; 7 bases fit TRBD1. Germline CDR1 is WSHSY and CDR2 is SAAADI. With V trimmed by 7 bases and J by 3 bases, 9 bases remained unmatched. The CDR3 spans 15 residues. The CDR3 DNA sequence: TGCGCCAGCAATCCGGGACAGCCTTACAATCAGCCCCAGCATTTT. Translating it yields CASNPGQPYNQPQHF.

J is TRBJ1-1 and V is TRBV11-2; D is ambiguous. Trimming stripped 0 bases from V and 7 bases from J, with 12 bases between. Looked up from germline, CDR1 is SGHAT and CDR2 is FQNNGV. The CDR3 contains 14 residues. This CDR3 is CASSLERVRGEAFF. CDR3 bases: TGTGCCAGCAGCTTAGAACGAGTTCGCGGTGAAGCTTTCTTT. Full variable domain (rest looked up from reference TRBV11-2 and TRBJ1-1): EAGVAQSPRYKIIEKRQSVAFWCNPISGHATLYWYQQILGQGPKLLIQFQNNGVVDDSQLPKDRFSAERLKGVDSTLKIQPAKLEDSAVYLCASSLERVRGEAFFGQGTRLTVV.

The gene calls are TRBV28 and TRBJ2-1; 9 bases line up with TRBD2. Germline V CDR1 and CDR2: MDHEN, SYDVKM. The J segment lost 7 bases and the V segment lost 8 bases, leaving 12 bases of the junction unmatched. The CDR3 is 15 amino acids. The CDR3 region is CASHSGAGGWNEQFF. As DNA, the CDR3 is TGTGCCAGCCACAGCGGAGCGGGAGGCTGGAATGAGCAGTTCTTC.

The chain recombines TRBV27 with TRBJ2-1; D perhaps matches TRBD2 (6 bases). Between the trimmed V and J ends, which lost 1 base and 5 bases, there was a span of 9 bases. CDR1 and CDR2 (germline): MNHEY, SMNVEV (reference sequence). The CDR3 runs to 14 residues. The DNA for the CDR3 is TGTGCCAGCAGTTTATGGGTAGCGGACAATGAGCAGTTCTTC. It yields the protein CASSLWVADNEQFF.

This sequence joins TRBV28 and TRBJ2-5, with 7 nucleotides matching TRBD1. The V and J ends lost 5 bases and 2 bases, in that order; junction bases with no gene match: 5. The CDR3 extends over 14 amino acids. The germline CDR1 and CDR2 sequences are MDHEN and SYDVKM. This CDR3 is CASSTMDRQETQYF. The CDR3 nucleotides read TGTGCCAGCAGTACTATGGACAGGCAAGAGACCCAGTACTTC.

DNA for the CDR3: TGTGCCAGCAGCTCCAGGGATAGGACTGAAGCTTTCTTT. Translation gives CASSSRDRTEAFF. This chain uses TRBV27 with TRBJ1-1; D may be TRBD1 (5 bases). The V end lost 6 bases, the J end lost 5 bases, and 13 bases lay between the germline ends. The germline V gene has CDR1 MNHEY and CDR2 SMNVEV (reference sequence). This CDR3 spans 13 amino acids.

The table lists this clone with a count of one. J is TRBJ2-7 and V is TRBV6-5, with D uncertain. CDR1 and CDR2 from the germline V gene are MNHEY and SVGAGI. The CDR3 has 14 amino acids. V lost 5 bases, J lost 2 bases, and 13 bases lay in between. In DNA, the CDR3 is TGTGCCAGCAGTAAGCGACACCAGACCTACGAGCAGTACTTC. Its protein is CASSKRHQTYEQYF.

The rearrangement uses TRBV6-5 and TRBJ1-3, with 8 positions matching TRBD1. The germline V gene has CDR1 MNHEY and CDR2 SVGAGI. The junction had 8 bases not matched to a gene; V was cut back by 5 bases and J by 8 bases. This CDR3 region has 14 residues. CDR3 in amino acids: CASSNTGGWDTIYF. CDR3 nucleotide sequence: TGTGCCAGCAGTAACACAGGGGGATGGGACACCATATATTTT.

This chain links TRBV28 with TRBJ2-3; D is uncertain. Trimming removed 3 bases at V and 0 bases at J, with 10 bases between. The length of the CDR3 is 15 residues. Germline V CDR1 and CDR2: MDHEN, SYDVKM. The CDR3 nucleotides read TGTGCCAGCAGTTTTGTGGAGCCTAGCACAGATACGCAGTATTTT. This translates into CASSFVEPSTDTQYF.

The rearrangement uses TRBV10-3 and TRBJ2-1; 11 bases match TRBD2. Germline CDR1 is ENHRY and CDR2 is SYGVKD. The length of the CDR3 is 17 residues. The ends lost 0 bases at V and 3 bases at J; junction bases unmatched: 4. CDR3 DNA sequence: TGTGCCATCAGTGAGTCTATGCTAGCGGGAGGCTACAATGAGCAGTTCTTC. Translated: CAISESMLAGGYNEQFF.

The genes are TRBV27 and TRBJ1-4; D is uncertain. The ends were cut back, 5 bases at V and 2 bases at J, with 15 bases in the middle. This CDR3 is built from 16 residues. The V gene's germline CDR1 is MNHEY and CDR2 SMNVEV (reference sequence). For the CDR3, the DNA is TGTGCCAGCAGTCCAACCCCCCCGGGGACTAATGAAAAACTGTTTTTT. As protein: CASSPTPPGTNEKLFF.

The sample holds one count of this clone. The rearrangement links TRBV28 to TRBJ2-2; the D is unclear. The CDR3 spans 14 residues. Germline values: CDR1 MDHEN, CDR2 SYDVKM. Trimming removed 2 bases at V and 3 bases at J, with 7 bases between. This CDR3 is CASSLVGDTGELFF. For the CDR3, the DNA is TGTGCCAGCAGTTTAGTAGGTGACACCGGGGAGCTGTTTTTT.

The CDR3 sequence: CASSQGGVNTEAFF. In nucleotides, the CDR3 is TGTGCCAGTAGCCAGGGGGGGGTCAACACTGAAGCTTTCTTT. V and J are TRBV19 and TRBJ1-1; 7 nucleotides align to TRBD1. Trimming removed 6 bases from V and 2 bases from J; junction bases left unmatched: 6. Looked up from germline, CDR1 is LNHDA and CDR2 is SQIVND (reference sequence). CDR3 length: 14 residues.

The rearrangement uses TRBV29-1 and TRBJ2-1; no definite D call. Germline values: CDR1 SQVTM, CDR2 ANQGSEA. The CDR3 totals 13 residues. V was shortened by 7 bases and J by 3 bases, with 13 bases between the two germline ends. The CDR3 DNA follows: TGCAGCGCTGGGGTCATAAACTACAATGAGCAGTTCTTC. This sequence encodes CSAGVINYNEQFF.

This clone has only a few counts. This chain connects TRBV7-3 to TRBJ2-6; unclear D gene. Germline CDR1 is SGHTA and CDR2 is FQGTGA. Trimming shortened V by 3 bases and J by 3 bases, and 9 bases separated the two germline ends. This CDR3 contains 15 residues. CDR3 residues: CASSLGGGGANVLTF. The CDR3, as DNA: TGTGCCAGCAGCTTGGGCGGCGGTGGGGCCAACGTCCTGACTTTC.

The rearrangement links TRBV27 to TRBJ1-2, with 8 bases that match TRBD1. CDR1 MNHEY and CDR2 SMNVEV come from the germline V gene (reference sequence). This CDR3 is built from 16 residues. Losses at the gene ends were 3 bases for V and 4 bases for J; bases not matched to a gene: 10. The DNA of the CDR3 is TGTGCCAGCAGTTTTTTGGGACAGGCGGGAATCTATGGCTACACCTTC. This sequence encodes CASSFLGQAGIYGYTF.

The V gene is TRBV5-6, the J gene TRBJ2-1; D call uncertain. Germline V gene lookup returns CDR1 SGHDT and CDR2 YYEEEE. V was pared by 4 bases and J by 8 bases, with 7 bases between. The CDR3 totals 11 residues. CDR3 bases: TGTGCCAGCAGCATAATGGATGAGCAGTTCTTC. Translated, it gives CASSIMDEQFF.

The chain employs TRBV11-2 and TRBJ2-1; 7 bases fit TRBD2. V was clipped by 0 bases and J by 14 bases; unmatched bases: 13. Germline CDR1 and CDR2: SGHAT and FQNNGV. CDR3 length: 15 amino acids. Here the CDR3 DNA reads TGTGCCAGCAGCTTAGATTTCTATCGGGGCCGGGGGGAGTTCTTC. Translating it yields CASSLDFYRGRGEFF.

The chain is built from TRBV18 and TRBJ1-1; 8 bases agree with TRBD1. The V and J ends lost 9 bases and 1 base, in that order; junction bases with no gene match: 7. The CDR3 extends over 14 amino acids. The germline gives CDR1 KGHSH, CDR2 LQKENI. The CDR3 loop is CASRTGRTNTEAFF. For the CDR3, the DNA is TGTGCCAGTAGGACAGGGCGGACGAACACTGAAGCTTTCTTT. The complete variable domain, with remaining parts taken from reference TRBV18 and TRBJ1-1, reads NAGVMQNPRHLVRRRGQEARLRCSPMKGHSHVYWYRQLPEEGLKFMVYLQKENIIDESGMPKERFSAEFPKEGPSILRIQQVVRGDSAAYFCASRTGRTNTEAFFGQGTRLTVV.

The chain's CDR3 is CSVERTGAPYEQYF. CDR3 DNA: TGCAGCGTTGAACGGACAGGGGCCCCCTACGAGCAGTACTTC. The chain couples TRBV29-1 to TRBJ2-7, with 9 bases matching TRBD1. The CDR3 has 14 residues. Germline V gives CDR1 SQVTM, CDR2 ANQGSEA. The V segment lost 2 bases and the J segment 2 bases; nucleotides outside the gene matches: 4.

The count of this clone is one. The V gene is TRBV11-2, the J gene TRBJ1-2; D gene unclear. Germline V CDR1 and CDR2: SGHAT, FQNNGV. This CDR3 is 13 amino acids long. Trimming cost V 6 bases and J 4 bases, with 12 bases left between them. As DNA, the CDR3 is TGTGCCAGCAGTCAAACAGAGCTCTATGGCTACACCTTC. Translating gives CASSQTELYGYTF.

This rearrangement joins TRBV6-5 to TRBJ2-3; D gene ambiguous. CDR1 and CDR2 from the germline V gene are MNHEY and SVGAGI. CDR3 size: 15 residues. V lost 5 bases and J 4 bases, leaving 16 bases between the germline ends. The CDR3 DNA reads as TGTGCCAGCAGTATCCGGAAGGACGGCGCAGATACGCAGTATTTT. Protein product: CASSIRKDGADTQYF.

This sequence joins TRBV28 and TRBJ2-5, with D possibly being TRBD2 (6 bases). V was trimmed by 8 bases and J by 5 bases, leaving 15 bases between them. The CDR3 is 13 residues long. Germline loops: CDR1 MDHEN, CDR2 SYDVKM. Here the CDR3 reads CASVQGGGETQYF. CDR3 DNA: TGTGCCAGCGTCCAGGGAGGAGGCGAGACCCAGTACTTC.

The chain has TRBV5-4 and TRBJ2-2; 10 bases align to TRBD1. Per the germline V gene, CDR1 is SGHNT and CDR2 is YYREEE (reference sequence). V was pared by 4 bases and J by 4 bases, with 4 bases of the junction left unmatched. This CDR3 has 15 residues. CDR3 protein: CASSPWTGGTGELFF. CDR3 sequence (DNA): TGTGCCAGCAGCCCTTGGACAGGGGGCACCGGGGAGCTGTTTTTT.